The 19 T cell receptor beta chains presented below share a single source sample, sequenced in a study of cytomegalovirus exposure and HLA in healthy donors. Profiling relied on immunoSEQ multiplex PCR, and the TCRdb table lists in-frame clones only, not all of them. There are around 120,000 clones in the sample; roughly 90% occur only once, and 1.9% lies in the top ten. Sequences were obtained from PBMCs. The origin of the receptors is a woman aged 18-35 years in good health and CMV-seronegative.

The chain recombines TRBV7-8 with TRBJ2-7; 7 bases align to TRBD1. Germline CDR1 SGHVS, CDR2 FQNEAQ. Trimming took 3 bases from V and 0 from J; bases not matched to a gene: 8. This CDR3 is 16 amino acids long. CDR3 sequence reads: CASSLTGQKSSYEQYF. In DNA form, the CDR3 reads TGTGCCAGCAGCTTGACGGGACAGAAGAGCTCCTACGAGCAGTACTTC.

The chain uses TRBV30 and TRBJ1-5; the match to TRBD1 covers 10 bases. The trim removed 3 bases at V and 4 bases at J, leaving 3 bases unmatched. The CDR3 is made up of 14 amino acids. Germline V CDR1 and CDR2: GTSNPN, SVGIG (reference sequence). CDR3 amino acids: CAWRRDRGNQPQHF. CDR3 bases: TGTGCCTGGAGACGGGACAGGGGTAATCAGCCCCAGCATTTT. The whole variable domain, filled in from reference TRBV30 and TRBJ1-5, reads SQTIHQWPATLVQPVGSPLSLECTVEGTSNPNLYWYRQAAGRGLQLLFYSVGIGQISSEVPQNLSASRPQDRQFILSSKKLLLSDSGFYLCAWRRDRGNQPQHFGDGTRLSIL.

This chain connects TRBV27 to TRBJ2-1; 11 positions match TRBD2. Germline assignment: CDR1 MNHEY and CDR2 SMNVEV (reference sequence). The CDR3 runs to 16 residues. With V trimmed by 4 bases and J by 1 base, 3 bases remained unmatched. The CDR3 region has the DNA TGTGCCAGCAGTTCCGGGACTAGCGGATCCTACAATGAGCAGTTCTTC. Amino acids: CASSSGTSGSYNEQFF.

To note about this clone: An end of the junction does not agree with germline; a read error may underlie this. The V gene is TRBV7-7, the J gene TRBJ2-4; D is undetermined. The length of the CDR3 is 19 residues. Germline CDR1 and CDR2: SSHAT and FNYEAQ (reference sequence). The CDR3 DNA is TGTGCTAGCAGCTTAGCCCAATCTGGGCCCCTCATAGCCAAAAACATTCAGTACTTC. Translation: CASSLAQSGPLIAKNIQYF.

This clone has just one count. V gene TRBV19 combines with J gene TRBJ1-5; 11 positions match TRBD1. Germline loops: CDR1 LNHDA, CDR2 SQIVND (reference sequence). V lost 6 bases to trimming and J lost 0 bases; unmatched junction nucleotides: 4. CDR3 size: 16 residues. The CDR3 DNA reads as TGTGCCAGTAGGGACAGGGGGCTTAGTAGCAATCAGCCCCAGCATTTT. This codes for CASRDRGLSSNQPQHF.

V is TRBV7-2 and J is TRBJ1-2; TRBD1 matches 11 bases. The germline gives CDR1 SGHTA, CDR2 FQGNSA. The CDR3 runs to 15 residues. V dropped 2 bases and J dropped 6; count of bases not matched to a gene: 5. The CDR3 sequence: CASSLSLGQGDGYTF. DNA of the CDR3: TGTGCCAGCAGCTTATCATTGGGACAGGGGGATGGCTACACCTTC.

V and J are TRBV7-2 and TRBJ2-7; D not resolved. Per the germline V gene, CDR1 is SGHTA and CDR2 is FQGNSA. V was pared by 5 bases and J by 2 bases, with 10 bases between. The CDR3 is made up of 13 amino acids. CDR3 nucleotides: TGTGCCAGCAGCCCCCGGCGGACCTACGAGCAGTACTTC. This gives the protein CASSPRRTYEQYF.

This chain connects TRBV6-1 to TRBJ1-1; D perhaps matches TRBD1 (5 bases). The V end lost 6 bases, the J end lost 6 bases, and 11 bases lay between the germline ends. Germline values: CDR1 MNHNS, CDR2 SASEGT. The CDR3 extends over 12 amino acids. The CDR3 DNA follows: TGTGCCAGCAGCGGACAAGTCCCTGAAGCTTTCTTT. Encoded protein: CASSGQVPEAFF.

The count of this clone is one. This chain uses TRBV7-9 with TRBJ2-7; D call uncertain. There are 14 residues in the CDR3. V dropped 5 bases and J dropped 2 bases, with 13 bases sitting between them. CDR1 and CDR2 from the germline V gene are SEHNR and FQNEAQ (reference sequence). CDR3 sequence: CASSVGQSTYEQYF. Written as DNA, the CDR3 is TGTGCCAGCAGCGTAGGGCAATCCACCTACGAGCAGTACTTC.

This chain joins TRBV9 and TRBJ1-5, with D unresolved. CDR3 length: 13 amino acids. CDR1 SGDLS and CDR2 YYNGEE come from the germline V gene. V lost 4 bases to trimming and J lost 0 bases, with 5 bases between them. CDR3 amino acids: CASSLYSNQPQHF. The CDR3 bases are TGTGCCAGCAGCCTTTATAGCAATCAGCCCCAGCATTTT.

CDR3 coding DNA: TGTGCCAGCAGTTTCGGGACAGGGGGCAGGCAGCCCCAGCATTTT. Its protein is CASSFGTGGRQPQHF. V gene TRBV28 combines with J gene TRBJ1-5; 12 bases agree with TRBD1. Trimming cost V 3 bases and J 7 bases; bases outside gene matches: 4. CDR3 length: 15 residues. Germline V gene lookup returns CDR1 MDHEN and CDR2 SYDVKM. Combining the CDR3 with reference TRBV28 and TRBJ1-5 gives the whole variable domain DVKVTQSSRYLVKRTGEKVFLECVQDMDHENMFWYRQDPGLGLRLIYFSYDVKMKEKGDIPEGYSVSREKKERFSLILESASTNQTSMYLCASSFGTGGRQPQHFGDGTRLSIL.

DNA of the CDR3: TGTGCCAGCAGCTTAGGGCTAGCGGGCACAGATACGCAGTATTTT. As protein: CASSLGLAGTDTQYF. This chain joins TRBV7-9 and TRBJ2-3, with TRBD2 identical over 7 bases. Germline V lookup: CDR1 SEHNR, CDR2 FQNEAQ (reference sequence). With V trimmed by 1 base and J by 1 base, 2 bases remained unmatched. The CDR3 extends over 15 amino acids.

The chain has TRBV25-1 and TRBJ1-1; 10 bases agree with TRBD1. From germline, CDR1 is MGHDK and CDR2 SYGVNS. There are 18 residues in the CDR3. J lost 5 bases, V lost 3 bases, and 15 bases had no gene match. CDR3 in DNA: TGTGCCAGCAGTGACCCCACGAGTCACAGGACAGGGGGGACTGAAGCTTTCTTT. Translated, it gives CASSDPTSHRTGGTEAFF.

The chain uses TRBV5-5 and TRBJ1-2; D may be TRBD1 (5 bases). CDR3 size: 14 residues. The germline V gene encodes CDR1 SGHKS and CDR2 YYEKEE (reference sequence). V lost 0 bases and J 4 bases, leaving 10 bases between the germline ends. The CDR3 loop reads CASSLEGIIYGYTF. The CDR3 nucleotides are TGTGCCAGCAGCTTGGAGGGGATTATCTATGGCTACACCTTC.

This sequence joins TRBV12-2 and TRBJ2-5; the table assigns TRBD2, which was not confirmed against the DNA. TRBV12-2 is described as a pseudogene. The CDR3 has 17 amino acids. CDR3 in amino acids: CASRSGLAGGRGETQYF. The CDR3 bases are TGTGCAAGTCGCTCGGGACTAGCGGGGGGCCGGGGGGAGACCCAGTACTTC.

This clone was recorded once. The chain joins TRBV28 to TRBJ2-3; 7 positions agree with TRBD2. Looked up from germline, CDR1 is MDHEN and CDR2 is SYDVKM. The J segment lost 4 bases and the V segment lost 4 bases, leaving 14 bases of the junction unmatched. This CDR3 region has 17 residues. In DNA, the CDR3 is TGTGCCAGCAGTTCACCCGGTCGGTGGGGGGGTCCAGATACGCAGTATTTT. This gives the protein CASSSPGRWGGPDTQYF.

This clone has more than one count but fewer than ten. The CDR3 bases are TGTGCCAGCTCACTAGGACAGGGGTCGATCTACGAGCAGTACTTC. This encodes CASSLGQGSIYEQYF. The chain employs TRBV18 and TRBJ2-7; 9 nucleotides align to TRBD1. The germline V gene encodes CDR1 KGHSH and CDR2 LQKENI. With 4 bases clipped from V and 3 bases from J, the junction kept 7 bases outside the gene matches. The CDR3 runs 15 residues.

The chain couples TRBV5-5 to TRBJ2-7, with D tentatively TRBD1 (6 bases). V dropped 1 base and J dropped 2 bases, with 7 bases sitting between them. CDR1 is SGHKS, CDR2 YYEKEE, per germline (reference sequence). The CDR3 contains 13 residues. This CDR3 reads CASSLQGTYEQYF. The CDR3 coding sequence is TGTGCCAGCAGCTTGCAGGGGACCTACGAGCAGTACTTC.

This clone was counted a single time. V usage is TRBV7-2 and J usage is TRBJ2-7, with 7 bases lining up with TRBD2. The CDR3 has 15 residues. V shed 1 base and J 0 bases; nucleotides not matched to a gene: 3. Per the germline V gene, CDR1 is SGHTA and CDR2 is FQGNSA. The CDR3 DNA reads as TGTGCCAGCAGCTTAGGAGCGGGACTCTCCTACGAGCAGTACTTC. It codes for CASSLGAGLSYEQYF.